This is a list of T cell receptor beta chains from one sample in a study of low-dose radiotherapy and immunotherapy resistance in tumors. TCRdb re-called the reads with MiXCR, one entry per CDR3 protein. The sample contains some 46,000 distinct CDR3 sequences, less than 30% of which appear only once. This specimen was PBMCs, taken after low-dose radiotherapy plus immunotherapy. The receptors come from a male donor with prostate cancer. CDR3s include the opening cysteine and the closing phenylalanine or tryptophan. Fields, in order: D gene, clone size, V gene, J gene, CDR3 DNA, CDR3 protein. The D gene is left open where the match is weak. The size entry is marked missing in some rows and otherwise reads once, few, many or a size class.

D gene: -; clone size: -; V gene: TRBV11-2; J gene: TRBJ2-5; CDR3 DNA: TGTGCCAGCAGCTTAGTACAAGTTTCCCAGTACTTC; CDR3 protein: CASSLVQVSQYF
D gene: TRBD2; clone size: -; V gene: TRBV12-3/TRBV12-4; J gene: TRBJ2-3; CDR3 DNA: TGTGCCAGCAGTACCTCGGGACTAGCGGGACTCACAGATACGCAGTATTTT; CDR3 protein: CASSTSGLAGLTDTQYF
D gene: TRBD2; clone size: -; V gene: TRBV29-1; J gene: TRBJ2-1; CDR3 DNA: TGCAGCGGAGGACTAGCGGGGGGTTCACACAATGAGCAGTTCTTC; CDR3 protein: CSGGLAGGSHNEQFF
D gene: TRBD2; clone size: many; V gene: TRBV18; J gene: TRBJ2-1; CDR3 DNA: TGTGCCAGCTCACCACAAGGGACTAGCGGGGGAAATGAGCAGTTCTTC; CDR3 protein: CASSPQGTSGGNEQFF
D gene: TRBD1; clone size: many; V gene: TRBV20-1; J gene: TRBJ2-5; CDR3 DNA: TGCAGTGCTAGAGATCTACCGGACAGGGGCCAAGAGACCCAGTACTTC; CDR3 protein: CSARDLPDRGQETQYF
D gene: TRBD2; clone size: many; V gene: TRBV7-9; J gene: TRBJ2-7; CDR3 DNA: TGTGCCAGCAGCTCCGGACTAGCGGGCCTAGAGCAGTACTTC; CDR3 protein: CASSSGLAGLEQYF
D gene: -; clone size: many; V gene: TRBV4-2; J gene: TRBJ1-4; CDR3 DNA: TGTGCCAGCAGCCAAACACCGGGACGCCGTGATGAAAAACTGTTTTTT; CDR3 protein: CASSQTPGRRDEKLFF
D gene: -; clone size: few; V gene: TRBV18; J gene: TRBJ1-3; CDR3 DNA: TGTGCCAGCTCACCTGTAGACTCTGGAAACACCATATATTTT; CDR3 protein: CASSPVDSGNTIYF
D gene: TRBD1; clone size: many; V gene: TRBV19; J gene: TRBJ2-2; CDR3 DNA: TGTGCCAGTAGGAGTACCGGGACAGTCACCGGGGAGCTGTTTTTT; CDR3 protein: CASRSTGTVTGELFF
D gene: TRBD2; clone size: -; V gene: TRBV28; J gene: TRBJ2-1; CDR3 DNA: TGTGCCAGCAAACTAGTGGGATCTGGGACTAGCGGGACTGAGCAGTTCTTC; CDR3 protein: CASKLVGSGTSGTEQFF
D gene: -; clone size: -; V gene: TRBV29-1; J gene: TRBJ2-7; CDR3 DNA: TGCAGCGCCCGTGACGGGCACCACTACGAGCAGTACTTC; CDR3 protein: CSARDGHHYEQYF
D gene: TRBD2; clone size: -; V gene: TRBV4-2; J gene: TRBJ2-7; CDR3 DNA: TGTGCCAGCAGCCAAGATCTAACGGGACTAGCATCCTACGAGCAGTACTTC; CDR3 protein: CASSQDLTGLASYEQYF
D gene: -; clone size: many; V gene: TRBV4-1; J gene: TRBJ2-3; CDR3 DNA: TGCGCCAGCAGCCGGACACCAGGGGACACAGATACGCAGTATTTT; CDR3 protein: CASSRTPGDTDTQYF
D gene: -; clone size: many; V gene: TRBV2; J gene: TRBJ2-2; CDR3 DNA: TGTGCCAGAGAAGGGGCGAACACCGGGGAGCTGTTTTTT; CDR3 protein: CAREGANTGELFF
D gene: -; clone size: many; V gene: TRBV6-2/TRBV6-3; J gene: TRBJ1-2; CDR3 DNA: TGTGCCAGCTCGCAGATGGCTATTCTTCCGTCCTACACCTTC; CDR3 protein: CASSQMAILPSYTF
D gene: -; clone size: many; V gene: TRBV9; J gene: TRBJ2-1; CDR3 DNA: TGTGCCAGCAGCGTAGGCACAGGGCACAATGAGCAGTTCTTC; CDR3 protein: CASSVGTGHNEQFF
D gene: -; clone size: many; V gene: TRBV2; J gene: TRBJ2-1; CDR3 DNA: TGTGCCAGCAGTGCCCACCCGGGACACTCGGGCTCCTACAATGAGCAGTTCTTC; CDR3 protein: CASSAHPGHSGSYNEQFF
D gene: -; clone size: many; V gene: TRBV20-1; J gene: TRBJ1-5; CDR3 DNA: TGCAGTGCTAGAGGTCCTCCGGGCTATAGCAATCAGCCCCAGCATTTT; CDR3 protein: CSARGPPGYSNQPQHF
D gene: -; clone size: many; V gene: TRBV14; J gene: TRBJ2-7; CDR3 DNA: TGTGCCAGCAGCCATGGACTTATCTACGAGCAGTACTTC; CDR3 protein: CASSHGLIYEQYF
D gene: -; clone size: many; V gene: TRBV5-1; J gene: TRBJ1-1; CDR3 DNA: TGCGCCAGCAGCTTACACAGCTCTACCTACACTGAAGCTTTCTTT; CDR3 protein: CASSLHSSTYTEAFF
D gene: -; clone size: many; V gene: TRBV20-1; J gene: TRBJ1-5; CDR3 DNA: TGCAGTGCTAGAGATCGGGGTTGGAATAGCAATCAGCCCCAGCATTTT; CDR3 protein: CSARDRGWNSNQPQHF
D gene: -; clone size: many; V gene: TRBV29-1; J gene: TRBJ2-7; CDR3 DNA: TGCAGCGTGGTTGGGCAGGAAGGGGTCTACGAGCAGTACTTC; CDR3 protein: CSVVGQEGVYEQYF
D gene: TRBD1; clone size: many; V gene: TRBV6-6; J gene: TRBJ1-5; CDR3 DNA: TGTGCCAGCAGTTACTCGGGACAGGGGATTCAGCCCCAGCATTTT; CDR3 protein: CASSYSGQGIQPQHF